This T cell receptor beta chain is drawn from a study of T-cell reconstitution after alpha-beta-depleted transplantation in children. This clonotype turned up a few times. It was with unique molecular identifiers that the TCRbeta library was prepared. TCRdb independently ran MiXCR on the PCR reads; one entry per CDR3 protein. The sample records 150,000 to 250,000 distinct CDR3 sequences, 13% to 15% being singletons. The CDR3 loop spans 16 amino acids. CDR1 LNHDA and CDR2 SQIVND come from the germline V gene (reference sequence). V was clipped by 4 bases and J by 1 base, with 16 bases between them. The specimen was PBMCs from the stem cell graft donor, collected from the stem cell graft. The receptor's source is a human donor who donated a stem cell graft to a child with acute lymphoblastic leukemia. The chain couples TRBV19 to TRBJ2-5; tentatively, D is TRBD1 or TRBD2 (5 bases each). The CDR3: CASSRRQPGTQETQYF. The CDR3, as DNA: TGTGCCAGTAGTAGGCGCCAACCGGGGACCCAAGAGACCCAGTACTTC.